One and the same sample provided the 27 T cell receptor beta chains below, sequenced in a study of cytotoxic CD8 clonotypes in ibrutinib-treated CLL. The table came from immunoSEQ multiplex PCR; TCRdb's copy has only in-frame clones and leaves some out. The profile covers under 300,000 clones, with 60% to 75% appearing a single time and approximately 15% taken by the ten largest. This specimen consisted of PBMCs, obtained after 24 months of ibrutinib treatment. The receptors derive from a human donor with chronic lymphocytic leukemia.

The chain has TRBV27 and TRBJ2-3, with TRBD1 as a possible D gene (6 bases). V was pared by 7 bases and J by 6 bases, with 14 bases between. CDR3 length equals 13 residues. Germline V gene lookup returns CDR1 MNHEY and CDR2 SMNVEV (reference sequence). The CDR3 reads CASNQRGSDTQYF. CDR3 in DNA: TGTGCCAGCAACCAGAGGGGGTCCGATACGCAGTATTTT.

This chain connects TRBV6-5 to TRBJ2-5; D remains unclear. Deletions cut 0 bases from V and 0 bases from J, with 5 bases between. This CDR3 is built from 14 residues. CDR1 is MNHEY and CDR2 is SVGAGI in the germline V gene. CDR3 sequence reads: CASSYSTYQETQYF. CDR3 in DNA: TGTGCCAGCAGTTACTCGACGTACCAAGAGACCCAGTACTTC.

The chain is built from TRBV6-5 and TRBJ1-5; D is undetermined. Looked up from germline, CDR1 is MNHEY and CDR2 is SVGAGI. The CDR3 sequence is 15 residues long. The germline V and J ends were trimmed by 2 bases and 3 bases, with 11 bases remaining between them. CDR3 sequence reads: CASSYGRSSNQPQHF. CDR3 in DNA: TGTGCCAGCAGTTACGGTCGCAGCTCCAATCAGCCCCAGCATTTT.

The chain is built from TRBV18 and TRBJ1-5; D ambiguous. Germline assignment: CDR1 KGHSH and CDR2 LQKENI. CDR3 length: 13 residues. Between the trimmed V and J ends, which lost 1 base and 7 bases, there was a span of 8 bases. CDR3 nucleotides: TGTGCCAGCTCACCACGCACTCAACAGCCCCAGCATTTT. It yields the protein CASSPRTQQPQHF.

The CDR3 nucleotides are TGTGCCAGCAGCTTAGGTGATGAAGCTTTCTTT. This gives the protein CASSLGDEAFF. The rearrangement joins TRBV7-9 to TRBJ1-1; no clear D gene. Trimming removed 1 base at V and 7 bases at J, with 4 bases between. The germline V gene has CDR1 SEHNR and CDR2 FQNEAQ (reference sequence). CDR3 length: 11 amino acids.

The V call is TRBV4-2, the J call TRBJ2-1; a weak D match, TRBD2 (7 bases). Looked up from germline, CDR1 is LGHNA and CDR2 is YNFKEQ. The CDR3 is made up of 18 amino acids. V was clipped by 4 bases and J by 2 bases, with 21 bases between them. CDR3 in DNA: TGTGCCAGCAGCCTCGTCCCATTAGGGGGGGCCACCTACAATGAGCAGTTCTTC. Translating gives CASSLVPLGGATYNEQFF.

The chain is built from TRBV7-3 and TRBJ2-1; the match to TRBD2 covers 8 bases. Germline V lookup: CDR1 SGHTA, CDR2 FQGTGA. V lost 3 bases to trimming and J lost 6 bases; unmatched junction nucleotides: 13. This CDR3 region has 17 residues. The CDR3 nucleotides read TGTGCCAGCAGCTTTATAGGTGAGCGGGAGTCCGGCAATGAGCAGTTCTTC. Translation gives CASSFIGERESGNEQFF.

Only a few counts were recorded for this clone. The chain recombines TRBV28 with TRBJ2-1; 8 nucleotides match TRBD1. Germline loops: CDR1 MDHEN, CDR2 SYDVKM. J lost 5 bases, V lost 7 bases, and 10 bases had no gene match. CDR3 size: 15 residues. CDR3 residues: CASTPQGATHNEQFF. CDR3 sequence (DNA): TGTGCCAGCACCCCCCAGGGGGCTACCCACAATGAGCAGTTCTTC.

As DNA, the CDR3 is TGTGCCAGCAGTTACTCGAAAGGTGCTCGGTGTCCCGACAATGAGCAGTTCTTC. It specifies CASSYSKGARCPDNEQFF. The chain has TRBV6-7 and TRBJ2-1, with D hard to call. TRBV6-7 is labeled an ORF, and its function is uncertain. V dropped 0 bases and J dropped 5 bases, with 20 bases sitting between them. The CDR3 spans 18 residues.

The chain links TRBV7-2 to TRBJ2-3; D gene uncertain. V gave up 1 base and J gave up 2 bases, with 7 bases separating them. This CDR3 spans 14 amino acids. The V gene's germline CDR1 is SGHTA and CDR2 FQGNSA. The CDR3 nucleotides read TGTGCCAGCAGCTTAGGTTTGTTCACAGATACGCAGTATTTT. Translating it yields CASSLGLFTDTQYF.

There are a few counts of this clone. The V gene is TRBV7-9, the J gene TRBJ1-2; 7 bases line up with TRBD1. The CDR3 is 12 amino acids. Germline lookup yields CDR1 SEHNR and CDR2 FQNEAQ (reference sequence). Unmatched junction bases numbered 6, after V lost 6 bases and J lost 8 bases. In DNA, the CDR3 is TGTGCCAGCAGGACAGGGATGGGAGGCTACACCTTC. Its translation: CASRTGMGGYTF.

The chain uses TRBV6-5 and TRBJ2-5, with 7 bases aligning to TRBD2. Germline CDR1 and CDR2: MNHEY and SVGAGI. The CDR3 length is 14 residues. The V gene end was trimmed by 2 bases and the J gene end by 5 bases; junction bases not matched to a gene: 5. The CDR3: CASSYVAGFETQYF. CDR3 bases: TGTGCCAGCAGTTACGTAGCGGGTTTTGAGACCCAGTACTTC.

This chain joins TRBV28 and TRBJ2-1, with unresolved D. Germline lookup yields CDR1 MDHEN and CDR2 SYDVKM. The CDR3 is made up of 13 amino acids. Trimming shortened V by 7 bases and J by 3 bases, and 10 bases separated the two germline ends. This chain's CDR3 is CASNSRIYNEQFF. The CDR3 nucleotides are TGTGCCAGCAATTCGCGGATCTACAATGAGCAGTTCTTC.

The V call is TRBV18, the J call TRBJ2-2, with D maybe TRBD2 (6 bases). The CDR3 covers 16 residues. CDR1 is KGHSH and CDR2 is LQKENI in the germline V gene. Trimming took off 10 bases at V and 0 bases at J, with 18 bases between the two ends. CDR3 in amino acids: CAIGKGGTANTGELFF. CDR3 in DNA: TGTGCCATCGGCAAGGGAGGAACCGCGAACACCGGGGAGCTGTTTTTT. Supplemented by reference TRBV18 and TRBJ2-2, the full variable domain reads NAGVMQNPRHLVRRRGQEARLRCSPMKGHSHVYWYRQLPEEGLKFMVYLQKENIIDESGMPKERFSAEFPKEGPSILRIQQVVRGDSAAYFCAIGKGGTANTGELFFGEGSRLTVL.

The chain couples TRBV6-5 to TRBJ2-4; a weak D match, TRBD1 (6 bases). V was cut by 4 bases and J by 7 bases, with 8 bases left in between. Germline values: CDR1 MNHEY, CDR2 SVGAGI. There are 12 residues in the CDR3. CDR3 DNA sequence: TGTGCCAGCAGTTTACAGGGTAACATTCAGTACTTC. This gives the protein CASSLQGNIQYF.

This rearrangement joins TRBV27 to TRBJ2-2, with D perhaps matching TRBD2 (6 bases). The CDR3 covers 16 residues. Germline V gene data show CDR1 as MNHEY and CDR2 as SMNVEV (reference sequence). V was clipped by 5 bases and J by 8 bases, with 21 bases between them. The CDR3 coding sequence is TGTGCCAGCAGTCCCATGTCGGGGGAGTGGTCAGGGGAGCTGTTTTTT. This encodes CASSPMSGEWSGELFF.

The chain is built from TRBV5-8 and TRBJ2-3; 7 bases align to TRBD1. The CDR3 is made up of 13 amino acids. The J segment lost 10 bases and the V segment lost 5 bases, leaving 10 bases of the junction unmatched. Germline V gene data show CDR1 as SGHTS and CDR2 as YDEGEE. The CDR3 sequence: CASRRQGVNAQYF. As DNA, the CDR3 is TGTGCCAGCAGACGACAGGGAGTGAACGCGCAGTATTTT. The full variable domain, its missing parts supplied by reference TRBV5-8 and TRBJ2-3, is EAGVTQSPTHLIKTRGQQATLRCSPISGHTSVYWYQQALGLGLQFLLWYDEGEERNRGNFPPRFSGRQFPNYSSELNVNALELEDSALYLCASRRQGVNAQYFGPGTRLTVL.

The table lists this clone with a few counts. This specimen includes other DNA sequences encoding the same CDR3. The V call is TRBV6-5, the J call TRBJ2-2, with unresolved D. Germline assignment: CDR1 MNHEY and CDR2 SVGAGI. V was pared by 0 bases and J by 8 bases, with 10 bases between. The CDR3 is 14 amino acids. CDR3 region: CASSYSGSPGELFF. CDR3 nucleotide sequence: TGTGCCAGCAGTTACTCGGGCAGCCCAGGGGAGCTGTTTTTT.

This chain joins TRBV5-1 and TRBJ2-1; D is perhaps TRBD2 (6 bases). V lost 6 bases to trimming and J lost 5 bases, with 12 bases between them. Germline V gives CDR1 SGHRS, CDR2 YFSETQ. The CDR3 covers 13 residues. In DNA form, the CDR3 reads TGCGCCAGCAAACCCAGGGAGGACAATGAGCAGTTCTTC. The encoded protein is CASKPREDNEQFF.

The chain recombines TRBV9 with TRBJ2-1; no reliable D call. The V gene lost 4 bases and the J gene lost 10 bases, with 21 bases spanning the gap. CDR3 length: 15 residues. Looked up from germline, CDR1 is SGDLS and CDR2 is YYNGEE. CDR3 region: CASSPWTAPFEEQFF. The CDR3, as DNA: TGTGCCAGCAGCCCATGGACGGCTCCCTTCGAGGAGCAGTTCTTC.

J is TRBJ2-5 and V is TRBV29-1; no definite D call. Germline V CDR1 and CDR2: SQVTM, ANQGSEA. CDR3 size: 14 residues. V lost 7 bases and J lost 1, with 16 bases in between. CDR3 in DNA: TGCAGCGCCACACTTCCGGGCCTCCAAGAGACCCAGTACTTC. Protein: CSATLPGLQETQYF.

This clone was observed a single time. The rearrangement joins TRBV11-2 to TRBJ2-7; the D gene is possibly TRBD1 (5 bases). The CDR3 has 15 amino acids. Trimming left V 3 bases short and J 1 base short, with 13 bases between. Germline CDR1 is SGHAT and CDR2 is FQNNGV. The CDR3 DNA reads as TGTGCCAGCAGCTTCGCCATGCAGGGATCCTACGAGCAGTACTTC. Its protein product is CASSFAMQGSYEQYF.

This clone is a singleton in its sample. The chain recombines TRBV5-6 with TRBJ2-7; TRBD2 matches 10 bases. Germline CDR1 and CDR2: SGHDT and YYEEEE. The length of the CDR3 is 14 residues. The junction had 6 bases not matched to a gene; V was cut back by 5 bases and J by 4 bases. In DNA form, the CDR3 reads TGTGCCAGCAGGATGACTAGCGGGTCTTACGAGCAGTACTTC. It specifies CASRMTSGSYEQYF.

This clone appeared a few times. J is TRBJ2-7 and V is TRBV27, with TRBD2 identical over 10 bases. In germline, CDR1 is MNHEY, CDR2 SMNVEV (reference sequence). V lost 5 bases, J lost 6 bases, and 4 bases stayed unmatched. The CDR3 extends over 13 amino acids. CDR3 bases: TGTGCCAGCAGTCTTAGCGGGAGGACCGAGCAGTACTTC. Protein: CASSLSGRTEQYF.

This chain links TRBV7-2 with TRBJ2-3, with D possibly matching TRBD2 (6 bases). Trimming pared 4 bases from V and 5 bases from J, leaving 10 bases between. CDR3 length: 13 amino acids. Germline V lookup: CDR1 SGHTA, CDR2 FQGNSA. CDR3 nucleotide sequence: TGTGCCAGCAGCTGGAGGGGTGAAGATACGCAGTATTTT. Protein: CASSWRGEDTQYF. Using reference TRBV7-2 and TRBJ2-3 for the parts outside the CDR3, the full variable domain is GAGVSQSPSNKVTEKGKDVELRCDPISGHTALYWYRQSLGQGLEFLIYFQGNSAPDKSGLPSDRFSAERTGGSVSTLTIQRTQQEDSAVYLCASSWRGEDTQYFGPGTRLTVL.

This chain links TRBV7-2 with TRBJ2-1; TRBD2 might be the D (6 bases). The CDR3 totals 13 residues. CDR1 and CDR2 (germline): SGHTA, FQGNSA. The V end lost 5 bases, the J end lost 5 bases, and 10 bases lay between the germline ends. Here the CDR3 reads CASSPTRDNEQFF. CDR3 nucleotide sequence: TGTGCCAGCAGCCCGACTAGGGACAATGAGCAGTTCTTC.

A few counts support this clone. The chain is built from TRBV6-4 and TRBJ2-7, with D unclear. Germline V gives CDR1 MRHNA, CDR2 SNTAGT. V dropped 4 bases and J dropped 1 base, with 11 bases sitting between them. This CDR3 has 14 amino acids. The CDR3 is CASSATETSYEQYF. The CDR3 nucleotides read TGTGCCAGCAGTGCCACAGAAACATCCTACGAGCAGTACTTC.